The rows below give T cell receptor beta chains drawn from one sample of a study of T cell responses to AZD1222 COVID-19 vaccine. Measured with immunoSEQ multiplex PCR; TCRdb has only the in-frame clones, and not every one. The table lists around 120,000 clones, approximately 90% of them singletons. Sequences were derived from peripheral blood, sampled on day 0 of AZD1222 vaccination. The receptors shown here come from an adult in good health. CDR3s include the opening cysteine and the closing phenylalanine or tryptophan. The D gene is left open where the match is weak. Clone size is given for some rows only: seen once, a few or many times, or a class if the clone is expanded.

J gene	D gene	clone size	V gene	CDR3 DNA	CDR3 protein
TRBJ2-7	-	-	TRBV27	TGTGCCAGCAGTTTATCAGGGAGAAACTTCTACGAGCAGTACTTC	CASSLSGRNFYEQYF
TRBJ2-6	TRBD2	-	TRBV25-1	TGTGCCAGCGGTTCGACGGGGGGGAACTCTGGGGCCAACGTCCTGACTTTC	CASGSTGGNSGANVLTF
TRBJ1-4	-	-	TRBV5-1	TGCGCCAGCAGCTCCGGGGGTGCAACTAATGAAAAACTGTTTTTT	CASSSGGATNEKLFF
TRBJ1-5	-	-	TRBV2	TGTGCCACCGAAGGGGGGGGGATTAATAGCAATCAGCCCCAGCATTTT	CATEGGGINSNQPQHF
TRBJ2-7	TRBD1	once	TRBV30	TGTGCCTGGAGCAGGGGGTCCTACGAGCAGTACTTC	CAWSRGSYEQYF
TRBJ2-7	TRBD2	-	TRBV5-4	TGTGCCAGCGCTCAAACACTAGCGGGAGGCGGCTCCTACGAGCAGTACTTC	CASAQTLAGGGSYEQYF
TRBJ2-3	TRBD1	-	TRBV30	TGTGCCTGGAGTGTAGGGACAGGGGAGGTTGATACGCAGTATTTT	CAWSVGTGEVDTQYF
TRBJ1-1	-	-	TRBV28	TGTGCCAGCAGTTCCCCGGGAGGGGAGGGATATGAAGCTTTCTTT	CASSSPGGEGYEAFF
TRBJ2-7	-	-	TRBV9	TGTGCCAGCAGCGTAGGCCCAGACATCTCCTACGAGCAGTACTTC	CASSVGPDISYEQYF
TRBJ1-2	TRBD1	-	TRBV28	TGTGCCAGCAGCCCGCCGAAGGACAGGGGGCGATATGGCTACACCTTC	CASSPPKDRGRYGYTF
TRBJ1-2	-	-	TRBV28	TGTGCCAGCAGCCTCCGGGGGGCGGACTATGGCTACACCTTC	CASSLRGADYGYTF
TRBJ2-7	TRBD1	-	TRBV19	TGTGCCAGTAGTATAGGGGACAGCTGGGCTTCCTACGAGCAGTACTTC	CASSIGDSWASYEQYF
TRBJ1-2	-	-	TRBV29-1	TGCAGCGTTGGGGAGGCGCGCTCTTATGGCTACACCTTC	CSVGEARSYGYTF
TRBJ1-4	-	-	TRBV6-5	TGTGCCAGCAGCCCGCAGGGGTATAATGAAAAACTGTTTTTT	CASSPQGYNEKLFF
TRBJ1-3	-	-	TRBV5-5	TGTGCCAGCAGCTTGACGCCCCTGGTTAGTACTGGAAACACCATATATTTT	CASSLTPLVSTGNTIYF
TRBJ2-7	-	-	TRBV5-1	TGCGCCAGCAGGACGGTTTCTCAAGAGGAGCAGTACTTC	CASRTVSQEEQYF
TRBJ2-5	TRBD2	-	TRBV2	TGTGCCAGCACTGGGACTAGCGGGAGGGATGGGACCCAGTACTTC	CASTGTSGRDGTQYF
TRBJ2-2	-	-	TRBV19	TGTGCCAGCGGGGCGGGGTTAAACACCGGGGAGCTGTTTTTT	CASGAGLNTGELFF
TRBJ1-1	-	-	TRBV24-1	TGTGCCACCAGTGATTCGCGGAAGGTGAACACTGAAGCTTTCTTT	CATSDSRKVNTEAFF
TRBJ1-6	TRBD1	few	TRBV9	TGTGCCAGCAGCGTAGGACAGGGACCCAATTCACCCCTCCACTTT	CASSVGQGPNSPLHF
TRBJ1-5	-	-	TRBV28	TGTGCCAGCAGTTTACCCCCCTCGGGAGGGTGGAGCAATCAGCCCCAGCATTTT	CASSLPPSGGWSNQPQHF
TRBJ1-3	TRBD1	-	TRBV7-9	TGTGCCAGCAGCTTAGGGACAGGGACCGCCATATATTTT	CASSLGTGTAIYF
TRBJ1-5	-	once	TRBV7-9	TGTGCCAGCAGCTTAGATGGGTGGGAGCCCCAGCATTTT	CASSLDGWEPQHF
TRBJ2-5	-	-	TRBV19	TGTGCCAGTAGTTGGACCGATAAAGAGACCCAGTACTTC	CASSWTDKETQYF
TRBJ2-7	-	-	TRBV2	TGTGCCAGCAACCGGGAGAGATACGAGCAGTACTTC	CASNRERYEQYF
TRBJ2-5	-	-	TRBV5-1	TGCGCCAGCAGCTTCGGTCCCACAGGACGGGTACAAGAGACCCAGTACTTC	CASSFGPTGRVQETQYF
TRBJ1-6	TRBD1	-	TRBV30	TGTGCCTGGAGCGCGGGACAGCTTAATTCACCCCTCCACTTT	CAWSAGQLNSPLHF
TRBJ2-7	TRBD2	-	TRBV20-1	TGCAGTGCCAGTAGCGGGGTGGCGTACGAGCAGTACTTC	CSASSGVAYEQYF
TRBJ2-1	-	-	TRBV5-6	TGTGCCAGCAGTTTTAGAACTAGCCACTACAATGAGCAGTTCTTC	CASSFRTSHYNEQFF
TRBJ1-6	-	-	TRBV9	TGTGCCAGCAGCGTAGAGTCGTGGGGAGCTTCACCCCTCCACTTT	CASSVESWGASPLHF
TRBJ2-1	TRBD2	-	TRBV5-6	TGTGCCAGCAGCCAAGCGGGAGGGCCAACGAATGAGCAGTTCTTC	CASSQAGGPTNEQFF
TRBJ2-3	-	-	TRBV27	TGTGCCAGCAGTCTGGGACGGCCCACAGATACGCAGTATTTT	CASSLGRPTDTQYF
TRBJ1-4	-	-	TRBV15	TGTGCCACCAGCAGAGATGGGCGCGGGGATGAAAAACTGTTTTTT	CATSRDGRGDEKLFF
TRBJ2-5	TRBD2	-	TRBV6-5	TGTGCCAGCAGTCCCAGCGGGGCACAAGAGACCCAGTACTTC	CASSPSGAQETQYF
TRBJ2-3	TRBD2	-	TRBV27	TGTGCCAGCCGCTCGACTAGCTGGATGAACACAGATACGCAGTATTTT	CASRSTSWMNTDTQYF
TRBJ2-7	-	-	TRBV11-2	TGTGCCAGCAGCCCGCCTGGAGGGACTCCTCGCTACGAGCAGTACTTC	CASSPPGGTPRYEQYF
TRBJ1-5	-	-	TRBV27	TGTGCCAGCAGTTTATCGGGGGGCAGAGGGCAGCCCCAGCATTTT	CASSLSGGRGQPQHF
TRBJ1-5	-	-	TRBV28	TGTGCCATCCAAGGGACGGTGTCTGAGCCCCAGCATTTT	CAIQGTVSEPQHF
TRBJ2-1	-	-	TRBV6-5	TGTGCCAGCAGCCAATGGGGGAGAAAGGCTGAGCAGTTCTTC	CASSQWGRKAEQFF
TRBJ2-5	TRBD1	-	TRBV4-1	TGCGCCAGCAGCCCGTCCAAGGGGACAGAGCAAGAGACCCAGTACTTC	CASSPSKGTEQETQYF
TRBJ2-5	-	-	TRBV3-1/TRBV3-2	TGTGCCAGCAGCCAAGATATCGGGGGAGAGACCCAGTACTTC	CASSQDIGGETQYF
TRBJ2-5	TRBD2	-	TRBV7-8	TGTGCCAGCAGCCCCGGGGACGGCGGGGGAGAGACCCAGTACTTC	CASSPGDGGGETQYF
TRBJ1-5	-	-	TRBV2	TGTGCCAGCAGTGGCGGGACAACTAGCAATCAGCCCCAGCATTTT	CASSGGTTSNQPQHF
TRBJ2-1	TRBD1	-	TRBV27	TGTGCCAGCAGTTCAAACAGGGGCGGTCGTTACAATGAGCAGTTCTTC	CASSSNRGGRYNEQFF
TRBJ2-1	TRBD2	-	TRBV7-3	TGTGCCAGCAGCTTAATTCCAGCGGGAGTGGGTGAGCAGTTCTTC	CASSLIPAGVGEQFF
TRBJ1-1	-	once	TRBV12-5	TGTGCTAGTGGTTTTGCCGGGACCACGGGCACTGAAGCTTTCTTT	CASGFAGTTGTEAFF
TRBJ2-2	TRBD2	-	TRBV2	TGTGCCAGCAGGGAAGCGGGAGCGGGCGGGGAGCTGTTTTTT	CASREAGAGGELFF
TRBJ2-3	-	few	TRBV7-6	TGTGCCAGCAGCTCGGAAAACCCTTTGGTCCATTCTGGCACAGATACGCAGTATTTT	CASSSENPLVHSGTDTQYF
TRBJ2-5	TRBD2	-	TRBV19	TGTGCCAGTAGTATCAGCACTAGCGGATCTCCCGGGACCCAGTACTTC	CASSISTSGSPGTQYF
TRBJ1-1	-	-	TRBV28	TGTGCCAGCAGCATGGGGGGGCGAGACACTGAAGCTTTCTTT	CASSMGGRDTEAFF
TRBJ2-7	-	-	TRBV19	TGTGCCAGTAGTCCTTGGACAGACCCCTACGAGCAGTACTTC	CASSPWTDPYEQYF
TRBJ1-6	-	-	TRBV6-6	TGTGCCAGCAGCAAACTCCCCTATAATTCACCCCTCCACTTT	CASSKLPYNSPLHF
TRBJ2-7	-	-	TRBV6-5	TGTGCCAGCAGAGGGTACGAGCAGTACTTC	CASRGYEQYF
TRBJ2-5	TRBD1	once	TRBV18	TGTGCCAGCTCGCCGCCGGGACAGACCCAAGAGACCCAGTACTTC	CASSPPGQTQETQYF
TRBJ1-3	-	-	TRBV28	TGTGCCAGCAGTTTCCACTCTGGAAACACCATATATTTT	CASSFHSGNTIYF